This entry describes one T cell receptor beta chain. Its antigen remains unknown. MiXCR, applied by TCRdb to the 5' RACE reads, yields one record per CDR3 protein. The sample contains 60,000 to 70,000 distinct CDR3 sequences, 9.1% of which appear only once. After removal of 0 bases from V and 2 bases from J, the junction contained 11 bases not matched to a gene. CDR3 length: 18 amino acids. Germline V CDR1 and CDR2: SGHDN, FVKESK. This record belongs to a study of early T cells in non-severe SARS-CoV-2 infection. On the study more broadly: Sequencing targeted bulk RNA from unsorted whole blood, leaving chains unpaired. Study-wide results and limits: Using VDJdb, the matching emphasized anti-spike CD8 responses while missing private and CD4 specificities.

The chain carries TRBV14 and TRBJ2-7; 9 bases match TRBD2. The sequenced material came from whole blood. The receptor comes from an adult who was a healthcare worker with PCR-confirmed SARS-CoV-2 infection or an uninfected control (not recorded which). CDR3 nucleotide sequence: TGTGCCAGCAGCCAAGAGTGGCGGGAGGGCCTTATTCCCTACGAGCAGTACTTC. Translation gives CASSQEWREGLIPYEQYF.